The entry that follows covers one TCR beta chain sequence. Antigen unknown. The sample comes from a study of Graves' ophthalmopathy and Graves' hyperthyroidism. The authors amplified TCR beta CDR3 regions, and they did so from RNA transcripts for repertoire sequencing. HTBI-primed first-round RT-PCR preceded second-round multiplex PCR. MiXCR, run by TCRdb on the multiplex PCR reads, gives a single entry per CDR3 protein. Of 150,000 to 200,000 distinct CDR3 sequences listed, 35% to 50% were seen once; the top ten hold 8% to 10%. Study-level points and caveats: Most thyroid clonotypes with frequency above 0.001 were detected in blood too.

The CDR3 extends over 16 amino acids. V gave up 4 bases and J gave up 4 bases, with 19 bases separating them. Sequencing input: peripheral blood. This chain links TRBV12-3 or TRBV12-4 with TRBJ1-2, with D possibly matching TRBD1 (6 bases). The receptor was derived from a man younger than 40 with Graves' ophthalmopathy. The DNA of the CDR3 is TGTGCCAGCAGTTCACTCGGACAGTCGGTCCTCTATGGCTACACCTTC. Translated: CASSSLGQSVLYGYTF.